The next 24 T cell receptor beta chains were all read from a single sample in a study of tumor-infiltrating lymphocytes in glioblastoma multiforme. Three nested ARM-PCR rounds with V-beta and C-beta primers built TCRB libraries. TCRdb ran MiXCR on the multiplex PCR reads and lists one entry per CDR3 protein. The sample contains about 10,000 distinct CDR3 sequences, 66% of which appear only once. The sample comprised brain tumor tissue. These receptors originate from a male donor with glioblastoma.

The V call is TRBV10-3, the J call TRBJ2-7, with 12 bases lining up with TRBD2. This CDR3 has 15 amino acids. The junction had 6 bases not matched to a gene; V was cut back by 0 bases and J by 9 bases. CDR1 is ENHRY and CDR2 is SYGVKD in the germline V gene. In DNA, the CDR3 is TGTGCCATCAGTGAGTCGACTAGCGGGGGATATATGCAGTACTTC. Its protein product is CAISESTSGGYMQYF.

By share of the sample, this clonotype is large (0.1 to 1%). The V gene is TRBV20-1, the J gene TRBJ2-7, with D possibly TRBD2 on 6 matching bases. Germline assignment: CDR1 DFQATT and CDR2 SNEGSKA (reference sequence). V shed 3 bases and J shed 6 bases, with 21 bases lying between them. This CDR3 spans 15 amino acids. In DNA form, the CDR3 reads TGCAGTGCTAGCACATTCGGGAGTACGGCCGTCGAGCAGTACTTC. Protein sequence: CSASTFGSTAVEQYF.

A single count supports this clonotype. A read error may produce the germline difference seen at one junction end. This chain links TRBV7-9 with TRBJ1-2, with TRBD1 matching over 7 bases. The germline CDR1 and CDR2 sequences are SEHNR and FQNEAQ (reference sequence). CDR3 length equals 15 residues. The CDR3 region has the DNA TGCGCCAGCAGCTCAGAGCACAGGGGCGGAAACGGCTGCACCTTC. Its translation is CASSSEHRGGNGCTF.

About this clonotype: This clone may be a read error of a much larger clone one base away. CDR3 bases: TGTGTCAGCAGTTACCAAGCGAACACTGAAGCTTTCTTT. Translating gives CVSSYQANTEAFF. V is TRBV14 and J is TRBJ1-1; D is undetermined. Germline V gives CDR1 SGHDN, CDR2 FVKESK. The length of the CDR3 is 13 residues.

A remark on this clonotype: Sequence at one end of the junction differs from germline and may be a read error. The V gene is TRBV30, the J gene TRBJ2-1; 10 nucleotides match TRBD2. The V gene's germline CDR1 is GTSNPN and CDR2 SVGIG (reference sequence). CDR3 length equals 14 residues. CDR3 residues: CAWSLAGVYNEQFF. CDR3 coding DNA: TGTGCTTGGAGTCTAGCGGGAGTCTACAATGAGCAGTTCTTC.

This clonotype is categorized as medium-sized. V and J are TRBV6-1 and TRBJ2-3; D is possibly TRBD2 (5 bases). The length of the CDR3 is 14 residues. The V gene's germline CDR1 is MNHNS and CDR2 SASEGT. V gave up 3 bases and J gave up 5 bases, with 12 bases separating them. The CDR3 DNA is TGTGCCAGCAGTGAGTCGGGTGGAGGAGATACGCAGTATTTT. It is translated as CASSESGGGDTQYF.

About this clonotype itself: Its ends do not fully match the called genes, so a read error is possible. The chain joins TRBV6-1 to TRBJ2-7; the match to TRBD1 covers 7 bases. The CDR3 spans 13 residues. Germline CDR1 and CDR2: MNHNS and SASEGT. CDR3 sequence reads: CASYDRASSEQHF. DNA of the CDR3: TGTGCCAGTTACGACAGGGCTTCCTCCGAGCAGCACTTC.

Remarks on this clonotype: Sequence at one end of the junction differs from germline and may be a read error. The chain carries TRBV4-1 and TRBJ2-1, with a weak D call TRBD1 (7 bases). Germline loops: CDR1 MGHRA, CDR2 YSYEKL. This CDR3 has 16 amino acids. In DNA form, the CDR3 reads TGCGCCAGCAGCCAGGCCCAGGGGGGCTCCTACAATCAGCAGTTCTTC. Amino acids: CASSQAQGGSYNQQFF.

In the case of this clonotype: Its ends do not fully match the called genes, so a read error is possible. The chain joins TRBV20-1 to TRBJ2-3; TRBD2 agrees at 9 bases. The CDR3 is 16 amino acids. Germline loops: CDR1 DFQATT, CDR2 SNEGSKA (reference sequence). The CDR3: CSASPLSGSRTGTQYF. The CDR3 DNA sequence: TGCAGTGCTAGTCCGCTTAGCGGGAGCCGCACAGGTACGCAGTATTTT.

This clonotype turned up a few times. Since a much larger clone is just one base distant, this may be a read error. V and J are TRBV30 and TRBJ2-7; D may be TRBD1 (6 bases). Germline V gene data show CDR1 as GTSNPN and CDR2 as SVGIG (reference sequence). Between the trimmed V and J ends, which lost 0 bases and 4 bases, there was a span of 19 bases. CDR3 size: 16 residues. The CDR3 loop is CAWSVVTGTRVYEQYF. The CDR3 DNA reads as TGTGCCTGGAGTGTGGTTACCGGGACAAGGGTTTACGAGCAGTACTTC.

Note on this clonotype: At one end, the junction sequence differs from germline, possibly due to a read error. The CDR3 here is CSSSPCQGGEQYF. The DNA for the CDR3 is TGTTCCAGCAGCCCTTGTCAGGGTGGTGAGCAGTACTTC. The chain joins TRBV11-1 to TRBJ2-7; perhaps TRBD1 as D (5 bases). There are 13 residues in the CDR3. Per germline, CDR1 SGHAT and CDR2 FQDESV (reference sequence).

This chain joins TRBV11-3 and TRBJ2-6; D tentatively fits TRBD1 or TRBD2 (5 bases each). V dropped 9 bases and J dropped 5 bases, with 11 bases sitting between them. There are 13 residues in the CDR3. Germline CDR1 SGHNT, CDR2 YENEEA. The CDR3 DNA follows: TGTGCCAGTTCAGGGACCCGGGCCAACGTCCTGACTTTC. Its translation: CASSGTRANVLTF.

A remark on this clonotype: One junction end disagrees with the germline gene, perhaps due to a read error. The CDR3 region has the DNA TGCAGCGTTGAGCCCCAGGGGGCGGGTGAGCGGTACTTC. It codes for CSVEPQGAGERYF. The chain has TRBV29-1 and TRBJ2-7, with 8 bases aligning to TRBD1. CDR3 length: 13 residues. Germline CDR1 reads SQVTM; CDR2 reads ANQGSEA.

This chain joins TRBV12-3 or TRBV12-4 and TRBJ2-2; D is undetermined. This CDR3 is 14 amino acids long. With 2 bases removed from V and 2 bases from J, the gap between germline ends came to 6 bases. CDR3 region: CASSLPRNTGELFF. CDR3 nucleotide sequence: TGTGCCAGCAGTTTACCCCGTAACACCGGGGAGCTGTTTTTT.

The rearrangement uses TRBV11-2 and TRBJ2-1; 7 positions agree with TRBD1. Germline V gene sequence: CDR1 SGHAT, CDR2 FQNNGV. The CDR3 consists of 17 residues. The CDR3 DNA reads TGTACCATCAGCTTAGCAGTAAGGGGGCCTTCGCGCAACGAGCAGTTCTTC. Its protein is CTISLAVRGPSRNEQFF.

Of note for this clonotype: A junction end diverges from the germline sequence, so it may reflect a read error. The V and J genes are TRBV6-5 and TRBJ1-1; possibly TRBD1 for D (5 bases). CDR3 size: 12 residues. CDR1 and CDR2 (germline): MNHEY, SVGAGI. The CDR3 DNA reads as TGTGCCTGCAGTTACCCCGGGGCAGGGGCTTTCTTT. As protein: CACSYPGAGAFF.

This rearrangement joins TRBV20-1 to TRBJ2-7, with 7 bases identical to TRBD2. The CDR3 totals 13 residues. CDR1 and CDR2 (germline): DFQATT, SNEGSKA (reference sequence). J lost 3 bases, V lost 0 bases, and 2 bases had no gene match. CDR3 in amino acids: CSARDRGDYEQYF. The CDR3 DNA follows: TGCAGTGCTAGAGATCGGGGGGACTACGAGCAGTACTTC.

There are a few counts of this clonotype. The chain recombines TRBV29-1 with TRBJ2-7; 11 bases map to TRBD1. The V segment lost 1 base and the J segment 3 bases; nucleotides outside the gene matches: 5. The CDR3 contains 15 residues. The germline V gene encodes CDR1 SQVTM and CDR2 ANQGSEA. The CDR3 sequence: CSVEVTGTGGYEQYF. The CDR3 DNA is TGCAGCGTTGAAGTTACTGGGACAGGGGGCTACGAGCAGTACTTC.

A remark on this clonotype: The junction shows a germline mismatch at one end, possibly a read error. The CDR3 is CGSSQPEQGMNTEAFF. As DNA, the CDR3 is TGTGGCAGCAGCCAACCCGAACAGGGTATGAACACTGAAGCCTTCTTT. V is TRBV5-4 and J is TRBJ1-1; maybe TRBD1 (6 bases). The CDR3 has 16 amino acids. CDR1 is SGHNT, CDR2 YYREEE, per germline (reference sequence).

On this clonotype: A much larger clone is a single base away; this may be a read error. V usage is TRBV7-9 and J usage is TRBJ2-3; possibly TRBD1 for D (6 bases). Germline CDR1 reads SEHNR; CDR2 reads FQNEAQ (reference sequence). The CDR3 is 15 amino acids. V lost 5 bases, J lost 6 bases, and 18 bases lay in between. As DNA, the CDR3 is TGTGCCAGCAGCCCCCGTCTTACAGGGACCGATACGCAGTATTTT. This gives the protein CASSPRLTGTDTQYF.

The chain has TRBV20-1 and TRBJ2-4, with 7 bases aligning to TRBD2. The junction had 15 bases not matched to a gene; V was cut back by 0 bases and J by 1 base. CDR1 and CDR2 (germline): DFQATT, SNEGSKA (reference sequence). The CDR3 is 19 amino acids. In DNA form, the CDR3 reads TGCAGTGCTAGAGACGCGGACGGGGGGATTCGGAAGGCCAAAAACATTCAGTACTTC. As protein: CSARDADGGIRKAKNIQYF.

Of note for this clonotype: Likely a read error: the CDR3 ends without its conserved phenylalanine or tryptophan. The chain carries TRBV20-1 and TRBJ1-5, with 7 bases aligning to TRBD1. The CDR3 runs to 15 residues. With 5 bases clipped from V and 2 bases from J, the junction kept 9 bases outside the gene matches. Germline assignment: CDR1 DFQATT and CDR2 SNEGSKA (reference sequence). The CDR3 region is CSAQGELGGNQPQHS. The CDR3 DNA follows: TGCAGTGCTCAGGGGGAGTTGGGGGGCAATCAGCCCCAGCATTCT.

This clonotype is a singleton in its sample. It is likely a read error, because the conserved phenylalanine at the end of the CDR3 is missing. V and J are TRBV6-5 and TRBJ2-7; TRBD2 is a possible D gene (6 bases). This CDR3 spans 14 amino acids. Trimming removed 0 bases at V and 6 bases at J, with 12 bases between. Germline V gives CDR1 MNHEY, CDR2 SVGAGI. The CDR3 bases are TGTGCCAGCAGTTACTCCGGGGACTGGTCCGAGCAGTACTTA. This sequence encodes CASSYSGDWSEQYL.

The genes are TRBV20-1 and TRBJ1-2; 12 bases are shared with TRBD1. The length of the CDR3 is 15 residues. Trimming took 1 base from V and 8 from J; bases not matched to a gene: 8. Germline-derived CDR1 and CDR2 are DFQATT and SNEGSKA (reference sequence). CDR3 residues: CSARVTGTGGWGYTF. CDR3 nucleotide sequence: TGCAGTGCTAGAGTCACCGGGACAGGGGGCTGGGGCTACACCTTC.